The source of this T cell receptor (beta chain) is a study of vaccination and CD4 T cells after COVID-19. The wider study: Samples were taken after vaccination, a median of roughly 72 days after dose two, with a range of 14 to 241. Points from the study as a whole: Recorded median SARS-CoV-2-reactive clonotype numbers increased from roughly 19 to 38 without reaching significance.

Researchers used the Oncomine TCR Beta short-read assay to sequence DNA from cultured CD4+ T cells. The authors extracted genomic DNA from cultured CD4+ T cells. Each CDR3 protein is one row after TCRdb ran MiXCR on the PCR reads. In the table there are roughly 23,000 distinct CDR3 sequences, 40% to 50% of which are singletons. A word on this clonotype: The antigen remains undetermined.

The CDR3 extends over 15 amino acids. Germline assignment: CDR1 SEHNR and CDR2 FQNEAQ (reference sequence). Trimming left V 6 bases short and J 0 bases short, with 14 bases between. Treatment meaning: roughly 10-day PBMC culture with coronavirus spike peptide pools or control peptides (ViraFEST assay). ViraFEST enlarged antigen-specific T cell populations with peptide pools and afterwards sequenced TCRs. The receptor was derived from a human donor who received a COVID-19 vaccine. Sequencing was performed on CD4+ T cells from blood, cultured in vitro, taken before SARS-CoV-2 vaccination. The chain carries TRBV7-9 and TRBJ1-2; weak D call: TRBD1 (6 bases). CDR3 in DNA: TGTGCCAGCAGGAAACAGGGTGACCCTAACTATGGCTACACCTTC. Protein: CASRKQGDPNYGYTF.